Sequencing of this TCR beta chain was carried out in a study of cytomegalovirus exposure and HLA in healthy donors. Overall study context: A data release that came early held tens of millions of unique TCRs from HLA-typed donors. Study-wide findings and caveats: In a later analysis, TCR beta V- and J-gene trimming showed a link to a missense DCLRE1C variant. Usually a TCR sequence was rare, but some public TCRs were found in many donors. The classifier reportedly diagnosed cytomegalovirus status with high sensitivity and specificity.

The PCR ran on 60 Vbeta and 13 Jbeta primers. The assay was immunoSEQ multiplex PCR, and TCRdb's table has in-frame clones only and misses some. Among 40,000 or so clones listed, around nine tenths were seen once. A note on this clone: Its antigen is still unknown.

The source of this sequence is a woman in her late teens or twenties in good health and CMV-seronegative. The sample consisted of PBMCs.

The CDR3 coding sequence is TGTGCCAGCAGCGACTCCGGGACTAGCTCCTACAATGAGCAGTTCTTC. Amino acids: CASSDSGTSSYNEQFF. This chain connects TRBV6-6 to TRBJ2-1; 8 bases line up with TRBD2. The CDR3 length is 16 residues. The germline V gene has CDR1 MNHNY and CDR2 SVGAGI (reference sequence). Trimming cost V 6 bases and J 0 bases; bases outside gene matches: 7.